The next 17 T cell receptor beta chains were all read from a single sample in a study of shared clonotypes between healthy human individuals. Assay: immunoSEQ multiplex PCR; the TCRdb copy retains only in-frame clones and omits some. The table records about 960,000 clones, 60% to 85% of them present only once. The sample consisted of memory CD4+ T cells sorted from blood. Subset described: CD45RA-negative fraction. The origin of the receptors is a man aged 18 to 30 in good health.

This chain uses TRBV5-4 with TRBJ2-2; D possibly corresponds to TRBD2 (6 bases). CDR1 is SGHNT and CDR2 is YYREEE in the germline V gene (reference sequence). This CDR3 contains 15 residues. V was cut by 2 bases and J by 6 bases, with 14 bases left in between. The CDR3 sequence is CASSLNVGGAGELFF. The CDR3 DNA reads as TGTGCCAGCAGCTTAAACGTGGGGGGTGCCGGGGAGCTGTTTTTT. Complete variable domain (other parts from reference TRBV5-4 and TRBJ2-2): ETGVTQSPTHLIKTRGQQVTLRCSSQSGHNTVSWYQQALGQGPQFIFQYYREEENGRGNFPPRFSGLQFPNYSSELNVNALELDDSALYLCASSLNVGGAGELFFGEGSRLTVL.

This clone showed up just once. The rearrangement joins TRBV6-5 to TRBJ1-5; D gene uncertain. The CDR3 length is 15 residues. V was cut by 4 bases and J by 0 bases, with 10 bases left in between. Germline CDR1 reads MNHEY; CDR2 reads SVGAGI. In DNA, the CDR3 is TGTGCCAGCAGTTCCGCCGGAAATAGCAATCAGCCCCAGCATTTT. Amino acid sequence: CASSSAGNSNQPQHF.

The chain is built from TRBV11-2 and TRBJ2-3; 11 bases are shared with TRBD2. Losses at the gene ends were 6 bases for V and 3 bases for J; bases not matched to a gene: 8. Germline-derived CDR1 and CDR2 are SGHAT and FQNNGV. CDR3 length: 16 amino acids. The CDR3 sequence is CASRPITSGGTDTQYF. The CDR3 coding sequence is TGTGCCAGCAGACCTATTACTAGCGGGGGAACAGATACGCAGTATTTT.

This chain links TRBV5-4 with TRBJ2-7, with 7 bases identical to TRBD2. The CDR3 loop spans 14 amino acids. V lost 4 bases, J lost 2 bases, and 6 bases stayed unmatched. Per the germline V gene, CDR1 is SGHNT and CDR2 is YYREEE (reference sequence). This CDR3 reads CASSAGVGPYEQYF. The CDR3 nucleotides read TGTGCCAGCAGCGCGGGAGTGGGCCCCTACGAGCAGTACTTC. Using reference TRBV5-4 and TRBJ2-7 for the parts outside the CDR3, the full variable domain is ETGVTQSPTHLIKTRGQQVTLRCSSQSGHNTVSWYQQALGQGPQFIFQYYREEENGRGNFPPRFSGLQFPNYSSELNVNALELDDSALYLCASSAGVGPYEQYFGPGTRLTVT.

In its sample, this clone was seen once. The chain is built from TRBV11-2 and TRBJ2-7; D gene ambiguous. The CDR3 totals 15 residues. Trimming left V 2 bases short and J 4 bases short, with 15 bases between. Germline V gene sequence: CDR1 SGHAT, CDR2 FQNNGV. The CDR3 loop reads CASSLFPGLEYEQYF. DNA of the CDR3: TGTGCCAGCAGCTTATTCCCGGGTTTAGAATACGAGCAGTACTTC.

The chain links TRBV29-1 to TRBJ2-7; TRBD2 aligns across 8 bases. Germline V CDR1 and CDR2: SQVTM, ANQGSEA. V shed 4 bases, J shed 2 bases, and the junction held 19 bases outside the gene matches. The CDR3 covers 18 residues. The CDR3 loop reads CSVGAVPSGGPTTYEQYF. CDR3 nucleotide sequence: TGCAGCGTTGGAGCGGTTCCGAGCGGGGGACCCACTACCTACGAGCAGTACTTC.

This chain links TRBV7-2 with TRBJ1-2, with 7 bases identical to TRBD1. The CDR3 loop spans 15 amino acids. The V segment lost 5 bases and the J segment 3 bases; nucleotides outside the gene matches: 9. The germline gives CDR1 SGHTA, CDR2 FQGNSA. The CDR3: CASSTPTGKDYGYTF. The DNA of the CDR3 is TGTGCCAGCAGCACCCCGACAGGGAAGGACTATGGCTACACCTTC. The full variable domain, with the rest looked up from reference TRBV7-2 and TRBJ1-2, is GAGVSQSPSNKVTEKGKDVELRCDPISGHTALYWYRQSLGQGLEFLIYFQGNSAPDKSGLPSDRFSAERTGGSVSTLTIQRTQQEDSAVYLCASSTPTGKDYGYTFGSGTRLTVV.

Worth noting for this clone: Since a much larger clone is just one base distant, this may be a read error. This sample also contains other DNA sequences that code for the same CDR3. The chain carries TRBV6-5 and TRBJ2-3; no clear D. The CDR3 loop spans 14 amino acids. Trimming took off 0 bases at V and 2 bases at J, with 6 bases between the two ends. Germline CDR1 is MNHEY and CDR2 is SVGAGI. CDR3 residues: CASSYSRYTDTQYF. The DNA of the CDR3 is TGTGCCAGCAGTTACTCGCGGTACACAGATACGCAGTATTTT.

The chain combines TRBV2 with TRBJ1-5; TRBD1 might be the D (6 bases). V was cut by 3 bases and J by 9 bases, with 15 bases left in between. Germline V gives CDR1 SNHLY, CDR2 FYNNEI. CDR3 length equals 14 residues. The CDR3 sequence: CASSDEQGRGPQHF. Written as DNA, the CDR3 is TGTGCCAGCAGTGACGAGCAGGGGCGGGGGCCCCAGCATTTT.

The chain couples TRBV20-1 to TRBJ2-3; D is uncertain. Trimming pared 5 bases from V and 3 bases from J, leaving 6 bases between. Germline CDR1 DFQATT, CDR2 SNEGSKA (reference sequence). CDR3 size: 11 residues. Here the CDR3 DNA reads TGCAGTGCTCCCGGGACAGATACGCAGTATTTT. Translating gives CSAPGTDTQYF.

A single count supports this clone. The V call is TRBV4-3, the J call TRBJ2-5; a possible D gene is TRBD2 (6 bases). The CDR3 is 17 amino acids. Germline-derived CDR1 and CDR2 are LGHNA and YSLEER. V was shortened by 0 bases and J by 9 bases, with 23 bases between the two germline ends. CDR3 DNA: TGCGCCAGCAGCCAAGAGGGAGGACAAAGGACCCTGAAGTCCCAGTACTTC. The encoded protein is CASSQEGGQRTLKSQYF.

This clone has a single count. This chain uses TRBV29-1 with TRBJ2-1; D possibly corresponds to TRBD2 (5 bases). This CDR3 is built from 14 residues. The V gene lost 3 bases and the J gene lost 10 bases, with 19 bases spanning the gap. Germline values: CDR1 SQVTM, CDR2 ANQGSEA. The CDR3: CSVDRTRGSKEQFF. DNA of the CDR3: TGCAGCGTTGACAGAACCCGGGGATCGAAAGAGCAGTTCTTC.

The chain's CDR3 is CASSLRTEAAPLHF. As DNA, the CDR3 is TGTGCCAGCAGCTTGCGGACCGAAGCGGCACCCCTCCACTTT. V gene TRBV5-4 combines with J gene TRBJ1-6; D is ambiguous. Germline-derived CDR1 and CDR2 are SGHNT and YYREEE (reference sequence). The CDR3 is made up of 14 amino acids. The ends were cut back, 1 base at V and 11 bases at J, with 13 bases in the middle.

Worth noting for this clone: A read error is possible here, since a much larger clone lies one base away. The V and J genes are TRBV9 and TRBJ2-7, with D perhaps given as TRBD1 or TRBD2 (5 bases each). Trimming stripped 4 bases from V and 0 bases from J, with 11 bases between. Per germline, CDR1 SGDLS and CDR2 YYNGEE. This CDR3 contains 14 residues. CDR3 amino acids: CASSPGPSSYEQYF. The CDR3 DNA sequence: TGTGCCAGCAGCCCGGGGCCTAGCTCCTACGAGCAGTACTTC.

This chain links TRBV29-1 with TRBJ1-2; no clear D gene. Germline assignment: CDR1 SQVTM and CDR2 ANQGSEA. The CDR3 covers 13 residues. The V end was cut by 4 bases, the J end by 0 bases, with 9 bases between. This CDR3 reads CSVVGQANYGYTF. CDR3 coding DNA: TGCAGCGTTGTCGGGCAGGCTAACTATGGCTACACCTTC.

This CDR3 reads CASSPRGVGETQYF. Here the CDR3 DNA reads TGTGCCAGCTCACCTCGGGGCGTAGGAGAGACCCAGTACTTC. The chain employs TRBV18 and TRBJ2-5; D may be TRBD1 or TRBD2 (5 bases each). Germline values: CDR1 KGHSH, CDR2 LQKENI. The CDR3 consists of 14 residues. Trimming took 3 bases from V and 4 from J, leaving 12 bases between them.

This chain connects TRBV15 to TRBJ2-2; D is ambiguous. CDR1 LNHNV and CDR2 YYDKDF come from the germline V gene (reference sequence). The CDR3 contains 14 residues. The V and J ends lost 4 bases and 4 bases respectively, with 10 bases between them. CDR3 sequence reads: CATSKHSATGELFF. The CDR3 bases are TGTGCCACCAGCAAACATTCAGCCACCGGGGAGCTGTTTTTT.